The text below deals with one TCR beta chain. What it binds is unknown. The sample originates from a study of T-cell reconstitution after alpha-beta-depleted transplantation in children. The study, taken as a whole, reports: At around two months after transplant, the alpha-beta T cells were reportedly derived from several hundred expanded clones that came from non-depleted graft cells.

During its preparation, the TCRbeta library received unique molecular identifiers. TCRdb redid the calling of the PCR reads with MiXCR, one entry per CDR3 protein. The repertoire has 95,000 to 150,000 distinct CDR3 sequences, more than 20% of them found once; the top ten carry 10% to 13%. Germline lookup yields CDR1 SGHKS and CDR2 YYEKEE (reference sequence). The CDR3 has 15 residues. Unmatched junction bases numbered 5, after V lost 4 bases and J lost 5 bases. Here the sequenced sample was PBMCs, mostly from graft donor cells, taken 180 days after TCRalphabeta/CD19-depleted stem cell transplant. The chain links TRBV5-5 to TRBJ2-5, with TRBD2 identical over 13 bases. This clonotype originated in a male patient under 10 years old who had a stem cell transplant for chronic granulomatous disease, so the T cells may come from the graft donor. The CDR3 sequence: CASSIGLAGAETQYF. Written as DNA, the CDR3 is TGTGCCAGCAGCATCGGACTAGCGGGGGCTGAGACCCAGTACTTC.